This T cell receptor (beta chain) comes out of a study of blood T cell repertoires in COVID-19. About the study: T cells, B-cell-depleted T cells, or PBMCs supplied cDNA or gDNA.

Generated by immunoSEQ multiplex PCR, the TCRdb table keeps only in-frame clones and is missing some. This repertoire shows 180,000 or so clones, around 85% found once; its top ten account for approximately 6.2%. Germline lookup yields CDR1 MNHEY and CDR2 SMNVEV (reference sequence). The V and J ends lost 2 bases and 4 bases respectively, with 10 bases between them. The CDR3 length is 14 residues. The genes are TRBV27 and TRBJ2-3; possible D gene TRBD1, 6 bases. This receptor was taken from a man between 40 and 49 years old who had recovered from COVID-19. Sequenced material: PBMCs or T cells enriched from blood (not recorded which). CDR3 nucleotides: TGTGCCAGCAGTTTAGGGGGCTTTTCAGATACGCAGTATTTT. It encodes CASSLGGFSDTQYF.